Given below is one T cell receptor beta chain in context. This record comes from a study of shared clonotypes between healthy human individuals. For the study at large: CD4 naive and CD4 memory each took three plates per donor, while CD8 naive took two and CD8 memory one.

CD45RO-negative CD8 cells positively selected for CCR7 made up the naive population, which excluded terminally differentiated effector memory CD45RA+ cells. Method: immunoSEQ multiplex PCR; TCRdb's copy keeps in-frame clones and lacks some. This sample has about 1.9 million clones, with about 93% found just once. From germline, CDR1 is SGHVS and CDR2 FNYEAQ. This CDR3 has 20 amino acids. Losses at the gene ends were 5 bases for V and 0 bases for J; bases not matched to a gene: 19. The V gene is TRBV7-6, the J gene TRBJ1-3; 7 bases align to TRBD1. This receptor was obtained from a man between 18 and 29 years old in good health. Some clones in this sample may be carry-over from other donors' samples. The sample was naive CD8+ T cells from PBMCs. CDR3 sequence (DNA): TGTGCCAGCAGCCCCAGCGGGGACTTAGACAGGGCGAGCTCTGGAAACACCATATATTTT. Protein sequence: CASSPSGDLDRASSGNTIYF.